The present entry profiles one T cell receptor (beta chain) with its context. This sample was taken from a study of T cells in Graves' hyperthyroidism and ophthalmopathy. This CDR3 contains 11 residues. V was shortened by 6 bases and J by 5 bases, with 10 bases between the two germline ends. CDR1 and CDR2 (germline): SQVTM, ANQGSEA. The source material, RNA transcripts, was used to amplify TCR beta CDR3 regions. First-round RT-PCR of the TCR CDR3 relied on the HTBI primer set. TCRdb passed the multiplex PCR reads through MiXCR, listing each CDR3 protein once. The sample comprises over 700,000 distinct CDR3 sequences, approximately 18% of which are singletons, and roughly 17% rests with the top ten.

The sequence derives from a woman aged 45 to 65 with Graves' hyperthyroidism that later progressed to Graves' ophthalmopathy. J is TRBJ1-2 and V is TRBV29-1; no clear D. The sample taken for sequencing was blood. The CDR3 region has the DNA TGCAGCGTAGGCCCAGAATATGGCTACACCTTC. Translation: CSVGPEYGYTF.